This is a list of T cell receptor beta chains from one sample in a study of neurological immune-mediated disorders. TCRdb itself ran the 5' RACE reads through MiXCR, one entry per CDR3 protein. This table has approximately 40,000 distinct CDR3 sequences, under 25% appearing once. The sequenced sample was PBMCs. Source of these receptors: a man aged 55 to 69 with HTLV-1-associated myelopathy (HAM/TSP). Both conserved end residues are part of each CDR3. Fields, in order: D gene, V gene, J gene, clone size, CDR3 protein, CDR3 DNA. A D gene is named only where the DNA matches it firmly. A clone size is listed for some rows: how often the clone was seen (once, few, many), or a class if it is expanded.

D: .
V: TRBV5-5
J: TRBJ2-7
size: many
CDR3: CASSLAPGYEQYF
DNA: TGTGCCAGCAGCTTGGCCCCTGGGTACGAGCAGTACTTC

D: .
V: TRBV18
J: TRBJ1-2
size: .
CDR3: CASSPPGKANYGYTF
DNA: TGTGCCAGCTCACCACCGGGGAAAGCTAACTATGGCTACACCTTC

D: .
V: TRBV20-1
J: TRBJ2-7
size: many
CDR3: CSARDGGGPYEQYF
DNA: TGCAGTGCTAGAGATGGGGGCGGGCCCTACGAGCAGTACTTC

D: .
V: TRBV12-3/TRBV12-4
J: TRBJ1-2
size: .
CDR3: CASSRQENYGYTF
DNA: TGTGCCAGCAGCCGACAGGAGAACTATGGCTACACCTTC

D: TRBD1
V: TRBV3-1
J: TRBJ1-2
size: many
CDR3: CASSQVNRGGYTF
DNA: TGTGCCAGCAGCCAAGTGAACAGGGGAGGCTACACCTTC

D: .
V: TRBV27
J: TRBJ1-5
size: .
CDR3: CASSRGQLNHPQHF
DNA: TGTGCCAGCAGTCGCGGACAGCTCAATCATCCCCAGCATTTT

D: .
V: TRBV20-1
J: TRBJ1-4
size: many
CDR3: CSAVRTANEKLFF
DNA: TGCAGTGCGGTTAGGACGGCTAATGAAAAACTGTTTTTT

D: .
V: TRBV5-1
J: TRBJ2-2
size: many
CDR3: CASRGESTGELFF
DNA: TGCGCCAGCAGAGGGGAGAGCACCGGGGAGCTGTTTTTT

D: .
V: TRBV7-8
J: TRBJ1-5
size: .
CDR3: CASSLARHRNQPQHF
DNA: TGTGCCAGCAGCTTAGCAAGACACCGCAATCAGCCCCAGCATTTT

D: .
V: TRBV10-3
J: TRBJ2-6
size: .
CDR3: CAISLGAISSGANVLTF
DNA: TGTGCCATCTCCCTTGGGGCGATTAGCTCTGGGGCCAACGTCCTGACTTTC

D: .
V: TRBV12-3/TRBV12-4
J: TRBJ1-2
size: many
CDR3: CASSSAGDYGYTF
DNA: TGTGCCAGCAGTTCCGCAGGGGACTATGGCTACACCTTC

D: TRBD2
V: TRBV3-1
J: TRBJ2-7
size: many
CDR3: CASKLAGGPEYF
DNA: TGTGCCAGCAAACTAGCGGGAGGGCCGGAGTACTTC

D: TRBD1
V: TRBV5-5
J: TRBJ1-1
size: many
CDR3: CASSPGTGWEAFF
DNA: TGTGCCAGCAGCCCCGGGACAGGGTGGGAAGCTTTCTTT

D: .
V: TRBV6-5
J: TRBJ2-7
size: .
CDR3: CASSVFSGAKAEQYF
DNA: TGTGCCAGCAGTGTTTTCTCAGGGGCCAAGGCCGAGCAGTACTTC